This T cell receptor (beta chain) derives from a study of blood T cell repertoires in COVID-19. The wider study: Nucleic acid was either cDNA or gDNA, and it came from T cells, B-cell-depleted T cells, or PBMCs.

Sequencing was performed with immunoSEQ multiplex PCR; in TCRdb, only in-frame clones are kept and a portion is missing. The sample gives over 250,000 clones, about 85% of which show up once; 13% is in the top ten. Between the trimmed V and J ends, which lost 3 bases and 8 bases, there was a span of 8 bases. The CDR3 extends over 11 amino acids. Germline V gene data show CDR1 as SQVTM and CDR2 as ANQGSEA. The chain couples TRBV29-1 to TRBJ2-1, with D uncertain. The TCR was taken from a human donor in a cohort sampled during active COVID-19. The sequenced material came from peripheral blood. The DNA for the CDR3 is TGCAGCGTTGATAGTGTCTATGAGCAGTTCTTC. Protein product: CSVDSVYEQFF.